The 26 T cell receptor beta chains in this list originate from one sample, sequenced in a study of a mutant IDH1 vaccine in newly diagnosed glioma. Assay used: immunoSEQ multiplex PCR; TCRdb lists only in-frame clones, some missing. The data show 90,000 to 100,000 clones, roughly 90% seen once. Stated time point: week 47, end of study. Each dose delivered 300 ug of mutant IDH1 20-mer peptide subcutaneously with imiquimod. Their specific antigens are unknown. Here the sequenced sample was PBMCs, taken from a glioma patient whose treatment included an IDH1 peptide vaccine. These receptors came from a woman in her fifties or sixties with glioma.

The V call is TRBV6-1, the J call TRBJ2-7; unclear D gene. Deletions cut 4 bases from V and 1 base from J, with 5 bases between. The CDR3 extends over 12 amino acids. Germline CDR1 is MNHNS and CDR2 is SASEGT. The CDR3 DNA reads as TGTGCCAGCAGTGTATCATCCTACGAGCAGTACTTC. Translation gives CASSVSSYEQYF.

This clone was counted a single time. One junction end disagrees with the germline gene, perhaps due to a read error. The J gene is TRBJ1-4, the V gene TRBV6-5; TRBD1 agrees at 7 bases. CDR1 and CDR2 from the germline V gene are MNHEY and SVGAGI. This CDR3 has 14 amino acids. CDR3 bases: TGTGCCAGCAGTGAACAGGGGACTATTGAAAAACTGTTTTTT. Translated: CASSEQGTIEKLFF.

This chain joins TRBV7-2 and TRBJ2-2; D is undetermined. V was pared by 1 base and J by 3 bases, with 6 bases between. The CDR3 is made up of 14 amino acids. The V gene's germline CDR1 is SGHTA and CDR2 FQGNSA. CDR3 residues: CASSLGVYTGELFF. The CDR3 DNA reads as TGTGCCAGCAGCTTAGGGGTCTACACCGGGGAGCTGTTTTTT.

The chain combines TRBV5-1 with TRBJ2-1; TRBD1 agrees at 10 bases. The CDR3 extends over 16 amino acids. V gave up 0 bases and J gave up 3 bases; unmatched junction bases: 3. Germline V gives CDR1 SGHRS, CDR2 YFSETQ. The CDR3 DNA reads TGCGCCAGCAGCTTGGGAGGGACAGGGGACTACAATGAGCAGTTCTTC. It is translated as CASSLGGTGDYNEQFF.

This chain links TRBV27 with TRBJ2-1; maybe TRBD2 (6 bases). Germline-derived CDR1 and CDR2 are MNHEY and SMNVEV (reference sequence). The V gene lost 2 bases and the J gene lost 4 bases, with 9 bases spanning the gap. CDR3 length equals 14 residues. In DNA, the CDR3 is TGTGCCAGCAGTTTAGGAGGGCAGTACAATGAGCAGTTCTTC. Translated, it gives CASSLGGQYNEQFF.

The V call is TRBV9, the J call TRBJ2-5; 8 bases map to TRBD1. The CDR3 is 15 residues long. V lost 2 bases, J lost 2 bases, and 5 bases stayed unmatched. Per the germline V gene, CDR1 is SGDLS and CDR2 is YYNGEE. CDR3 residues: CASSVQGAGQETQYF. The CDR3 DNA sequence: TGTGCCAGCAGCGTCCAGGGGGCGGGGCAAGAGACCCAGTACTTC.

The chain recombines TRBV10-2 with TRBJ1-1; 10 positions agree with TRBD1. Germline V gene lookup returns CDR1 WSHSY and CDR2 SAAADI. The J segment lost 5 bases and the V segment lost 4 bases, leaving 4 bases of the junction unmatched. The CDR3 consists of 14 residues. In nucleotides, the CDR3 is TGCGCCAGCAGTGCGGACAGGGGGACGACTGAAGCTTTCTTT. Residues: CASSADRGTTEAFF.

The chain uses TRBV6-5 and TRBJ1-2; D remains unclear. CDR1 MNHEY and CDR2 SVGAGI come from the germline V gene. With 6 bases removed from V and 5 bases from J, the gap between germline ends came to 10 bases. CDR3 size: 12 residues. CDR3 sequence reads: CASRNVKYGYTF. The DNA of the CDR3 is TGTGCCAGCAGGAATGTTAAATATGGCTACACCTTC.

The chain has TRBV4-1 and TRBJ2-5; D may be TRBD1 (6 bases). Per the germline V gene, CDR1 is MGHRA and CDR2 is YSYEKL. The CDR3 extends over 15 amino acids. Trimming took off 2 bases at V and 0 bases at J, with 10 bases between the two ends. The CDR3 here is CASSQTGTHQETQYF. CDR3 coding DNA: TGCGCCAGCAGCCAAACCGGGACACACCAAGAGACCCAGTACTTC.

This chain links TRBV2 with TRBJ1-1; D is undetermined. Deletions cut 2 bases from V and 1 base from J, with 11 bases between. The CDR3 covers 15 residues. CDR1 and CDR2 from the germline V gene are SNHLY and FYNNEI. This CDR3 reads CASSESRAPNTEAFF. In DNA form, the CDR3 reads TGTGCCAGCAGTGAATCTCGGGCACCGAACACTGAAGCTTTCTTT.

The rearrangement uses TRBV5-6 and TRBJ1-2; no clear D gene. Germline V gives CDR1 SGHDT, CDR2 YYEEEE. V was trimmed by 5 bases and J by 5 bases, leaving 7 bases between them. CDR3 length equals 11 residues. CDR3 residues: CASSTGYGYTF. The CDR3 DNA is TGTGCCAGCAGTACGGGATATGGCTACACCTTC.

This chain uses TRBV18 with TRBJ1-5; D call uncertain. This CDR3 has 13 residues. V dropped 8 bases and J dropped 5 bases, with 13 bases sitting between them. Germline CDR1 is KGHSH and CDR2 is LQKENI. The CDR3: CASQKGHDQPQHF. The CDR3 DNA reads as TGTGCCAGCCAAAAAGGGCACGATCAGCCCCAGCATTTT.

The V and J genes are TRBV5-1 and TRBJ2-7; 8 nucleotides line up with TRBD1. V gave up 4 bases and J gave up 4 bases; unmatched junction bases: 7. This CDR3 is 14 amino acids long. The germline gives CDR1 SGHRS, CDR2 YFSETQ. The CDR3: CASSGRDRTYEQYF. CDR3 in DNA: TGCGCCAGCAGCGGACGGGACAGGACATACGAGCAGTACTTC.

V gene TRBV25-1 combines with J gene TRBJ2-7; 10 bases are a match to TRBD2. The CDR3 covers 16 residues. The germline CDR1 and CDR2 sequences are MGHDK and SYGVNS. Losses at the gene ends were 8 bases for V and 4 bases for J; bases not matched to a gene: 14. CDR3 nucleotide sequence: TGTGCCAGCGAGCCTTGGGTAGCGGGAGGTCTTTACGAGCAGTACTTC. This encodes CASEPWVAGGLYEQYF.

This clone was observed a handful of times. The chain recombines TRBV10-1 with TRBJ1-2; no definite D call. The ends were cut back, 0 bases at V and 4 bases at J, with 9 bases in the middle. Germline CDR1 WNHNN, CDR2 SYGVQD (reference sequence). The CDR3 extends over 14 amino acids. CDR3 amino acids: CASSESRTGYGYTF. The CDR3 DNA reads as TGCGCCAGCAGTGAGTCGAGGACCGGCTATGGCTACACCTTC.

This clone appeared once. V gene TRBV5-1 combines with J gene TRBJ2-2, with 7 bases aligning to TRBD2. V lost 7 bases, J lost 5 bases, and 8 bases stayed unmatched. CDR3 length: 14 amino acids. Germline-derived CDR1 and CDR2 are SGHRS and YFSETQ. The CDR3: CASRGRGDTGELFF. CDR3 nucleotide sequence: TGCGCCAGCCGTGGACGGGGGGATACCGGGGAGCTGTTTTTT. The full variable domain, its missing parts supplied by reference TRBV5-1 and TRBJ2-2, is KAGVTQTPRYLIKTRGQQVTLSCSPISGHRSVSWYQQTPGQGLQFLFEYFSETQRNKGNFPGRFSGRQFSNSRSEMNVSTLELGDSALYLCASRGRGDTGELFFGEGSRLTVL.

This clone was seen once. The DNA of the CDR3 is TGTGCCAGCAGCGTAGACCCAGGGTCCTACAATGAGCAGTTCTTC. Its translation is CASSVDPGSYNEQFF. This chain uses TRBV9 with TRBJ2-1; D is perhaps TRBD1 (5 bases). Trimming removed 0 bases from V and 1 base from J, with 8 bases in between. The germline V gene has CDR1 SGDLS and CDR2 YYNGEE. The CDR3 runs 15 residues.

In nucleotides, the CDR3 is TGTGCCAGCACTAACAGGGAAAGCTACACTGAAGCTTTCTTT. Amino acid sequence: CASTNRESYTEAFF. The rearrangement uses TRBV6-1 and TRBJ1-1; possibly TRBD1 for D (6 bases). Germline lookup yields CDR1 MNHNS and CDR2 SASEGT. This CDR3 is 14 amino acids long. With 7 bases removed from V and 3 bases from J, the gap between germline ends came to 15 bases.

The chain joins TRBV5-1 to TRBJ1-1; D is unresolved. Germline CDR1 is SGHRS and CDR2 is YFSETQ. V gave up 1 base and J gave up 1 base, with 8 bases separating them. This CDR3 spans 14 amino acids. The CDR3 DNA is TGCGCCAGCAGCTTGCTGGGTAGGAACACTGAAGCTTTCTTT. Its translation is CASSLLGRNTEAFF.

This clone was counted once. V usage is TRBV2 and J usage is TRBJ2-7; TRBD2 aligns across 7 bases. V shed 3 bases, J shed 1 base, and the junction held 3 bases outside the gene matches. The CDR3 has 14 residues. CDR1 is SNHLY and CDR2 is FYNNEI in the germline V gene. CDR3 DNA sequence: TGTGCCAGCAGTGAGGGAGGGAGGTCCTACGAGCAGTACTTC. Protein sequence: CASSEGGRSYEQYF.

The genes are TRBV5-1 and TRBJ2-1, with 7 positions matching TRBD1. The J segment lost 5 bases and the V segment lost 1 base, leaving 3 bases of the junction unmatched. This CDR3 is 14 amino acids long. Germline assignment: CDR1 SGHRS and CDR2 YFSETQ. The CDR3 sequence: CASSLNRGNNEQFF. The CDR3 nucleotides are TGCGCCAGCAGCTTGAACAGGGGCAACAATGAGCAGTTCTTC.

The chain has TRBV27 and TRBJ1-1; 7 positions match TRBD1. This CDR3 is built from 14 residues. CDR1 is MNHEY and CDR2 is SMNVEV in the germline V gene (reference sequence). V was clipped by 4 bases and J by 4 bases; unmatched bases: 6. CDR3 amino acids: CASSYQGGSTEAFF. The CDR3 DNA is TGTGCCAGCAGTTACCAGGGGGGTAGCACTGAAGCTTTCTTT.

This chain links TRBV2 with TRBJ1-1; TRBD1 matches at 8 bases. Per the germline V gene, CDR1 is SNHLY and CDR2 is FYNNEI. With 3 bases clipped from V and 5 bases from J, the junction kept 5 bases outside the gene matches. The CDR3 is made up of 14 amino acids. The CDR3 DNA reads as TGTGCCAGCAGTGAGAGGACAGGGTTGACTGAAGCTTTCTTT. This translates into CASSERTGLTEAFF.

The chain has TRBV27 and TRBJ1-4; D is ambiguous. CDR1 and CDR2 from the germline V gene are MNHEY and SMNVEV (reference sequence). The CDR3 has 15 amino acids. Trimming took off 4 bases at V and 11 bases at J, with 20 bases between the two ends. The CDR3 reads CASSSTDRVVSKLFF. In nucleotides, the CDR3 is TGTGCCAGCAGTTCAACCGACCGGGTTGTTTCGAAACTGTTTTTT.

The chain carries TRBV5-1 and TRBJ1-6; 11 positions agree with TRBD1. CDR1 is SGHRS, CDR2 YFSETQ, per germline. The CDR3 loop spans 15 amino acids. V shed 4 bases and J 15 bases; nucleotides not matched to a gene: 12. The CDR3 is CASSRTGTGGYLLHF. The CDR3 DNA follows: TGCGCCAGCAGCAGAACCGGGACAGGGGGTTATCTCCTCCACTTT.

J is TRBJ2-7 and V is TRBV18; 11 bases match TRBD2. Looked up from germline, CDR1 is KGHSH and CDR2 is LQKENI. J gave up 3 bases and V 3 bases, and 1 base lay outside the gene matches. The CDR3 length is 14 residues. The CDR3 spells CASSPTSGNYEQYF. The CDR3 region has the DNA TGTGCCAGCTCACCGACTAGCGGGAACTACGAGCAGTACTTC.